This entry is about one T cell receptor (beta chain). This specimen belongs to a study of T-cell reconstitution after alpha-beta-depleted transplantation in children. Trimming took 5 bases from V and 5 from J, leaving 19 bases between them. CDR3 length: 15 amino acids. Using unique molecular identifiers, the investigators prepared the TCRbeta library. TCRdb reanalysed the PCR reads using MiXCR and keeps one entry per CDR3 protein. The table records under 750,000 distinct CDR3 sequences, about 21% of them present only once. The V call is TRBV12-3 or TRBV12-4, the J call TRBJ2-7; the D gene is possibly TRBD1 (6 bases). The receptor's source is a boy under two years old who had a stem cell transplant for acute myeloid leukemia, so the T cells may come from the graft donor. The sample was PBMCs, mostly from graft donor cells, taken 360 days after TCRalphabeta/CD19-depleted stem cell transplant. CDR3 sequence: CASSPGQQLGHEQYF. DNA for the CDR3: TGTGCCAGCAGTCCAGGACAGCAATTAGGCCACGAGCAGTACTTC.